This TCR beta chain stems from a study of shared clonotypes between healthy human individuals. CD8 cells classed as naive were CD45RO-negative and positively selected for CCR7, excluding terminally differentiated effector memory CD45RA+ cells. Repertoires were generated with immunoSEQ multiplex PCR, while TCRdb's copy carries only in-frame clones and drops some. This sample yields roughly 590,000 clones, of which 95% to 96% are seen a single time; around 0.11% belongs to the top ten. V was cut by 2 bases and J by 2 bases, with 10 bases left in between. This CDR3 is 15 amino acids long. CDR1 SGHVS and CDR2 FQNEAQ come from the germline V gene.

Sequencing used naive CD8+ T cells sorted from blood. V and J are TRBV7-8 and TRBJ1-3; D perhaps matches TRBD1 (6 bases). This TCR was sampled from a woman under 40 in good health. The CDR3 nucleotides are TGTGCCAGCAGCTTACCGGACAGAGCTGGAAACACCATATATTTT. Its protein is CASSLPDRAGNTIYF.